These T cell receptor beta chains were read from a single sample in a study of OX40 agonist ivuxolimab in advanced cancers. TCRdb's copy holds only in-frame clones and misses some; the assay was immunoSEQ multiplex PCR. The sample holds almost 80,000 clones; roughly 84% are singletons and the top ten take roughly 0.26%. The source material was CD4+ or CD8+ T cells sorted from blood, sampled in a trial of the OX40 agonist ivuxolimab. These receptor sequences come from an adult with an advanced solid tumor such as melanoma, head and neck, liver or kidney cancer. The CDR3 runs from the conserved cysteine through the conserved F or W. A D gene is named only where the DNA matches it firmly.

v_call	d_call	j_call	cdr3_nt	cdr3_aa
TRBV15	-	TRBJ2-1	TGTGCCACCAGCAGCTACATAAGCTCCTACAATGAGCAGTTCTTC	CATSSYISSYNEQFF
TRBV11-1	-	TRBJ2-2	TGTGCCAGCAGCTTTGGGTTAACTCGTCTAGGGAACACCGGGGAGCTGTTTTTT	CASSFGLTRLGNTGELFF
TRBV6-6	-	TRBJ2-5	TGTGCCAGCAGGTATAATCTCGGGGCAGACCAAGAGACCCAGTACTTC	CASRYNLGADQETQYF
TRBV4-3	TRBD2	TRBJ2-7	TGCGCCAGCAGCCAAGTAGCGGGAGACCACGAGCAGTACTTC	CASSQVAGDHEQYF
TRBV11-2	TRBD1	TRBJ1-1	TGTGCCAGCAGCTTCAGGGGGATTTTGGCTGAAGCTTTCTTT	CASSFRGILAEAFF
TRBV12-5	-	TRBJ2-5	TGTGCTAGTGGTCCACTGGACGGACAAGAGACCCAGTACTTC	CASGPLDGQETQYF
TRBV10-1	TRBD1	TRBJ1-1	TGCGCCAGCAGCTCCTCCGGGACAGGGACAACTTTCTTT	CASSSSGTGTTFF
TRBV5-1	-	TRBJ1-5	TGCGCCAGCAGCTTGGGCCCTACAGGAGTTAATCAGCCCCAGCATTTT	CASSLGPTGVNQPQHF
TRBV7-2	-	TRBJ2-3	TGTGCCAGCAGCTTTTTTACGGGGGATACGCAGTATTTT	CASSFFTGDTQYF
TRBV19	-	TRBJ1-2	TGTGCCAGTAGCTATCTCCAGGTGCTGAACTATGGCTACACCTTC	CASSYLQVLNYGYTF
TRBV25-1	-	TRBJ2-3	TGTGCCAGCAGTGAATCGGCAGCTAGCACAGATACGCAGTATTTT	CASSESAASTDTQYF
TRBV5-1	TRBD2	TRBJ2-1	TGCGCCAGCAGCTCCGGGACTAGCGCCTACAATGAGCAGTTCTTC	CASSSGTSAYNEQFF
TRBV2	TRBD2	TRBJ2-7	TGTGCCAGCAGTGCTACTAGCGACGAGCAGTACTTC	CASSATSDEQYF
TRBV29-1	-	TRBJ2-7	TGCAGCGTTGGACGGACGTCCGACGAGCAGTACTTC	CSVGRTSDEQYF
TRBV27	-	TRBJ2-2	TGTGCCAGCAGCCGGGACCCAGCCCCGGTAGTGACCGGGGAGCTGTTTTTT	CASSRDPAPVVTGELFF
TRBV23-1	TRBD2	TRBJ2-1	TGCGCCAGCAATCGGGAAGGGACTAGTCCCTACAATGAGCAGTTCTTC	CASNREGTSPYNEQFF
TRBV6-1	-	TRBJ1-6	TGTGCCAGCAGTGAACACCCCAACACAGGGATGGGGAATTCACCCCTCCACTTT	CASSEHPNTGMGNSPLHF
TRBV5-1	-	TRBJ2-5	TGCGCCAGCAGCTTGCCCACCCAAGAGACCCAGTACTTC	CASSLPTQETQYF
TRBV9	-	TRBJ2-1	TGTGCCAGCAGCTTCCAGAGCTCCTACAATGAGCAGTTCTTC	CASSFQSSYNEQFF
TRBV6-5	TRBD1	TRBJ1-2	TGTGCCAGCAGTTACCGTGGACAGGGGGCTTATGGCTACACCTTC	CASSYRGQGAYGYTF
TRBV11-2	-	TRBJ2-3	TGTGCCAGTAGCTTAGATCAGCCGGGGACCACAGATACGCAGTATTTT	CASSLDQPGTTDTQYF
TRBV13	-	TRBJ2-5	TGTGCCAGCAGCTTAAGGGGACAAGAGACCCAGTACTTC	CASSLRGQETQYF
TRBV7-9	TRBD1	TRBJ2-1	TGTGCCAGCAGCCAGTTGACAGGGTTTTACAATGAGCAGTTCTTC	CASSQLTGFYNEQFF